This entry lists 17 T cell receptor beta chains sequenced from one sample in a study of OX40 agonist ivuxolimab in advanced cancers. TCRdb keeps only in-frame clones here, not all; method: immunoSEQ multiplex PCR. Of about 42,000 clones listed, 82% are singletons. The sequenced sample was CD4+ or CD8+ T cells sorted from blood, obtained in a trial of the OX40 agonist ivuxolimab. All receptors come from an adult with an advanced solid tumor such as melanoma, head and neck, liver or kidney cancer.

CDR3 sequence (DNA): TGTGCCAGCAGCCCGGACTGGACGTCACCCCTCCACTTT. Translated, it gives CASSPDWTSPLHF. V is TRBV7-2 and J is TRBJ1-6, with no clear D. Trimming stripped 5 bases from V and 10 bases from J, with 12 bases between. This CDR3 is 13 amino acids long. Germline V gene data show CDR1 as SGHTA and CDR2 as FQGNSA. The full variable domain, with the rest looked up from reference TRBV7-2 and TRBJ1-6, is GAGVSQSPSNKVTEKGKDVELRCDPISGHTALYWYRQSLGQGLEFLIYFQGNSAPDKSGLPSDRFSAERTGGSVSTLTIQRTQQEDSAVYLCASSPDWTSPLHFGNGTRLTVT.

The CDR3 loop is CASSPRLVTDTQYF. In DNA, the CDR3 is TGTGCCAGCAGCCCTCGTTTGGTCACAGATACGCAGTATTTT. The chain employs TRBV14 and TRBJ2-3, with D unresolved. CDR3 length equals 14 residues. Germline values: CDR1 SGHDN, CDR2 FVKESK. Trimming removed 4 bases from V and 2 bases from J, with 10 bases in between.

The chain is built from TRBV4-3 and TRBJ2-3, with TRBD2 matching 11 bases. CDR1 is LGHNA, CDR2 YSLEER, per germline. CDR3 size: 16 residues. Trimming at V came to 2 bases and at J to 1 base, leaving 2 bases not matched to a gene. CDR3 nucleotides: TGCGCCAGCAGCCAACTTAGCGGGGGGGGCACAGATACGCAGTATTTT. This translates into CASSQLSGGGTDTQYF.

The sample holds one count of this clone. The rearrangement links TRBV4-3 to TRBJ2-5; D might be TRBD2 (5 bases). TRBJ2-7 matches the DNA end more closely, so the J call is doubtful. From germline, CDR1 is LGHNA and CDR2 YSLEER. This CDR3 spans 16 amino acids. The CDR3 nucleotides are TGCGCCAGCAGCCAATCCTTCTCTCGGGGCTCCTACGAGCAGTACTTC. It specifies CASSQSFSRGSYEQYF.

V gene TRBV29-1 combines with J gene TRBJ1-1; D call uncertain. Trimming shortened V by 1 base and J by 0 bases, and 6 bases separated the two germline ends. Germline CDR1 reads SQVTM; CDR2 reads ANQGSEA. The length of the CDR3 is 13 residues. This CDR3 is CSVEGGLNTEAFF. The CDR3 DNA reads TGCAGCGTTGAAGGGGGATTGAACACTGAAGCTTTCTTT.

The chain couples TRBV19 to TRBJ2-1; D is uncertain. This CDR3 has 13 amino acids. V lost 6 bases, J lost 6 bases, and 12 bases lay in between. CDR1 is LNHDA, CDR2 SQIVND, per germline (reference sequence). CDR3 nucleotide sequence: TGTGCCAGTAGGAGTGGCAGCGTCAATGAGCAGTTCTTC. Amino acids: CASRSGSVNEQFF.

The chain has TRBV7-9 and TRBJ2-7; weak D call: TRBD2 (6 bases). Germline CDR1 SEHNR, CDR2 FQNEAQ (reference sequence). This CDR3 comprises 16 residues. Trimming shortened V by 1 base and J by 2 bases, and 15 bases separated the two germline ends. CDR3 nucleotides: TGTGCCAGCAGCTTAGAGGAGGGCTCTGACACCTACGAGCAGTACTTC. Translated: CASSLEEGSDTYEQYF.

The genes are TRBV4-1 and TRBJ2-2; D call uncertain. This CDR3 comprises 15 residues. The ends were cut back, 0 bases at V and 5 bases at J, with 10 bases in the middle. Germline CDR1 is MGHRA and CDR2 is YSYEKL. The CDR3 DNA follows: TGCGCCAGCAGCCAAGAACCTACCGGGACCGGGGAGCTGTTTTTT. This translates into CASSQEPTGTGELFF.

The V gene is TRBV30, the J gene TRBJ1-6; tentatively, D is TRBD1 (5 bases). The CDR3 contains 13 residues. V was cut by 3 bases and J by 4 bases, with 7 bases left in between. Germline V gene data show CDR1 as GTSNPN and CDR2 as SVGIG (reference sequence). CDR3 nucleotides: TGTGCCTGGAGGGGGACTTATAATTCACCCCTCCACTTT. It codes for CAWRGTYNSPLHF.

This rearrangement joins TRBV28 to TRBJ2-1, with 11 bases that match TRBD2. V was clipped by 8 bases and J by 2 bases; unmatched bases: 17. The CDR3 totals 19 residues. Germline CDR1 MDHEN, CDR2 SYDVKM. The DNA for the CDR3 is TGTGCCAGCCATTCCCGGCTAGCGGGAGGAGGCTGGGCCTACAATGAGCAGTTCTTC. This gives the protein CASHSRLAGGGWAYNEQFF.

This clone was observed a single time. As DNA, the CDR3 is TGTGCCAGCAGCCCAGGGGAGGGGGTATCTGGGGCCAACGTCCTGACTTTC. Protein: CASSPGEGVSGANVLTF. The V and J genes are TRBV11-3 and TRBJ2-6; perhaps TRBD2 as D (7 bases). The CDR3 is 17 residues long. Germline V gene lookup returns CDR1 SGHNT and CDR2 YENEEA. Trimming removed 5 bases from V and 1 base from J, with 15 bases in between.

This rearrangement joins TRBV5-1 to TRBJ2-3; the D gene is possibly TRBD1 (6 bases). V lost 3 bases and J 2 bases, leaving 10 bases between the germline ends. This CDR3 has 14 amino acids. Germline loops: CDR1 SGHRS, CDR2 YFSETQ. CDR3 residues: CASSYRDTTDTQYF. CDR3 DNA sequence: TGCGCCAGCAGCTACCGGGACACCACAGATACGCAGTATTTT.

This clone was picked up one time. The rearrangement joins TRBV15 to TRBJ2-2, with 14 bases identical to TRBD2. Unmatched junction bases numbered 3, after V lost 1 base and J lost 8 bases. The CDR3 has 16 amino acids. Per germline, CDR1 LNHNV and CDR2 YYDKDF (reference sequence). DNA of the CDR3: TGTGCCACCAGCAGAGGGACTAGCGGGAGGTGGGGGGAGCTGTTTTTT. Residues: CATSRGTSGRWGELFF.

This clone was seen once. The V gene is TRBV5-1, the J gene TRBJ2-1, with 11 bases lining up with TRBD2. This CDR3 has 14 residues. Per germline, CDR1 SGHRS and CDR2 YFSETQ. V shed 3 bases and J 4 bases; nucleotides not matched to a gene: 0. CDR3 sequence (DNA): TGCGCCAGCAGCTCTAGCGGGGGGTACAATGAGCAGTTCTTC. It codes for CASSSSGGYNEQFF.

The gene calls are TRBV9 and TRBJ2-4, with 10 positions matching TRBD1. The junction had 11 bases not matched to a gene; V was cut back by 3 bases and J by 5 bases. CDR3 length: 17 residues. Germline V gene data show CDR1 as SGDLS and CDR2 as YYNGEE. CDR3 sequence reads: CASSAPGQGPSQNIQYF. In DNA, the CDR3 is TGTGCCAGCAGCGCCCCGGGACAGGGGCCGTCCCAAAACATTCAGTACTTC.

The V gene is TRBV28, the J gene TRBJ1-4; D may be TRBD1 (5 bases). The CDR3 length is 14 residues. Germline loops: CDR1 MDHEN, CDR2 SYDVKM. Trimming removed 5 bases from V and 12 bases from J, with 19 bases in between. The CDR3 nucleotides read TGTGCCAGCAGTCCCGGCCCGCGGGGAGGGGAACTGTTTTTT. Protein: CASSPGPRGGELFF.

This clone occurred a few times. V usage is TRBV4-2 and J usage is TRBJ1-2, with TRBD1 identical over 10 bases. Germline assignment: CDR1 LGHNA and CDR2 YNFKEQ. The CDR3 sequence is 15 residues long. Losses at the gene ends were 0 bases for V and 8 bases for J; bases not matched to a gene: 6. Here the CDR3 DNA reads TGTGCCAGCAGCCAAGAAAGGACAGGGGGAGGCGGCTACACCTTC. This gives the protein CASSQERTGGGGYTF.